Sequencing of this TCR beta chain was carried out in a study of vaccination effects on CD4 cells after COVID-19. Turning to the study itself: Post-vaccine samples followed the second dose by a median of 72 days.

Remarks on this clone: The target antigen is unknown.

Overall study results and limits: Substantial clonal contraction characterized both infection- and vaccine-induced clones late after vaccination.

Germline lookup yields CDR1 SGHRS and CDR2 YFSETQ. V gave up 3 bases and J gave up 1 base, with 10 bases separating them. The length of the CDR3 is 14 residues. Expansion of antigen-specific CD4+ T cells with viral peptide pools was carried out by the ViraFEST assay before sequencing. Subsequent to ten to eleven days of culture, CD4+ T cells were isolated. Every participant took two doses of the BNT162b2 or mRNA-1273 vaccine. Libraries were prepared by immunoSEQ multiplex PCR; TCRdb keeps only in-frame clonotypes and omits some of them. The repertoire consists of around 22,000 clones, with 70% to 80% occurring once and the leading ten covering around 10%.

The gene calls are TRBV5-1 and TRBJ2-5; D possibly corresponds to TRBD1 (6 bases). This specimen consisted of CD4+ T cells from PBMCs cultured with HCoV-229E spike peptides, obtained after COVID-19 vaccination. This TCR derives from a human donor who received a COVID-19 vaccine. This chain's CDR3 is CASSSGQPQETQYF. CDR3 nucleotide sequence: TGCGCCAGCAGCTCGGGACAACCCCAAGAGACCCAGTACTTC.